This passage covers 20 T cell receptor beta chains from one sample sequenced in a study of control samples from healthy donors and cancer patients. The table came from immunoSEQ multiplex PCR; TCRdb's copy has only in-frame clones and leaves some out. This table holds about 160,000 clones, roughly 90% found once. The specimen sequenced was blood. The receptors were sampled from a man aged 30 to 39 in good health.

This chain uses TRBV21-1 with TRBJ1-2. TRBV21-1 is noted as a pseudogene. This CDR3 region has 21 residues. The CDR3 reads CASSKNRVSAPFRLENYGYTF. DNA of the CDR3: TGTGCCAGCAGCAAAAATAGGGTTTCTGCCCCCTTTAGGCTCGAAAACTATGGCTACACCTTC.

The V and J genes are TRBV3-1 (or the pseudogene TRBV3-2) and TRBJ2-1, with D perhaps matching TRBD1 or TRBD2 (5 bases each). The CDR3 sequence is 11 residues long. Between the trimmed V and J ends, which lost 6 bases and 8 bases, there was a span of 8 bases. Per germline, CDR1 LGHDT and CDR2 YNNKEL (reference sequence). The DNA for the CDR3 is TGTGCCAGCAGAAGGGACGATGAGCAGTTCTTC. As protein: CASRRDDEQFF.

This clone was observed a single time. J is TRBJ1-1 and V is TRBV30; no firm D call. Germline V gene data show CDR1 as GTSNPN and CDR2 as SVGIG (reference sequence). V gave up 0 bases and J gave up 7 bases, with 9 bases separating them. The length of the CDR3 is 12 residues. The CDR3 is CAWSVSAIEAFF. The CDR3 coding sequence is TGTGCCTGGAGTGTAAGTGCCATTGAAGCTTTCTTT.

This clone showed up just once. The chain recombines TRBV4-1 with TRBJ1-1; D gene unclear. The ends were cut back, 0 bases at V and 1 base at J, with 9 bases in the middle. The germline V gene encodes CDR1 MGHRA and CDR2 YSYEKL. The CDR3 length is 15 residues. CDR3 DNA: TGCGCCAGCAGCCAAGAACACAGTAGGAACACTGAAGCTTTCTTT. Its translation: CASSQEHSRNTEAFF.

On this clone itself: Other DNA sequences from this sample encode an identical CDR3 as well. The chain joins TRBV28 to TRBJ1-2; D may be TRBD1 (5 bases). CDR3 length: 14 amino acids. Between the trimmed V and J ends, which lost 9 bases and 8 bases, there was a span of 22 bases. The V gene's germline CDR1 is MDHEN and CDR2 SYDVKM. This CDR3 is CASPRSWGLEGYTF. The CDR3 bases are TGTGCCAGTCCTCGCTCTTGGGGGTTGGAGGGCTACACCTTC.

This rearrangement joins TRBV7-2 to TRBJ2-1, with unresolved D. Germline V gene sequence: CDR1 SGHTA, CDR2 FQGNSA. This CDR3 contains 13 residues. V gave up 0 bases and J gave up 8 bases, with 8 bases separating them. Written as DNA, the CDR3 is TGTGCCAGCAGCTTAGCGCCTAGGGATGAGCAGTTCTTC. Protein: CASSLAPRDEQFF.

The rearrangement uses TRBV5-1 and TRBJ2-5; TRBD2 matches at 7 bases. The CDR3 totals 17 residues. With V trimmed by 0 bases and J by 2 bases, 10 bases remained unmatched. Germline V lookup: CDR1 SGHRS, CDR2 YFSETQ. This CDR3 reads CASSLVGGGPPQETQYF. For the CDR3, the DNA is TGCGCCAGCAGCTTGGTGGGCGGGGGACCTCCACAAGAGACCCAGTACTTC.

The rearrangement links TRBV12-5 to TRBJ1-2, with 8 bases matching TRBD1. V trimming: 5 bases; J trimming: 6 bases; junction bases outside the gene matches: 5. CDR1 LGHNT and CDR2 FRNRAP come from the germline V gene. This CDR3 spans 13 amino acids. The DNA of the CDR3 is TGTGCTAGTGGTACAGGGGGAAGGGATGGCTACACCTTC. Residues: CASGTGGRDGYTF.

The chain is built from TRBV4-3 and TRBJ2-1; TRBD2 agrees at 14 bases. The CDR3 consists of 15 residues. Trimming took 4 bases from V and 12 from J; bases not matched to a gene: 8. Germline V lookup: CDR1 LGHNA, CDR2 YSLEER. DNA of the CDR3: TGCGCCAGCAGCCTTGGGACTAGCGGGGGTAATTCGCAGTTCTTC. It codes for CASSLGTSGGNSQFF.

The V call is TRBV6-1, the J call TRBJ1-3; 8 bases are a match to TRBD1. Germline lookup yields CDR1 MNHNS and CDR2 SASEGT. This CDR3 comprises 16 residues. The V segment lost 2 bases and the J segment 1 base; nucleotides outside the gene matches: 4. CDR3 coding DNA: TGTGCCAGCAGTGAAAAGAGGACAGGGTCTGGAAACACCATATATTTT. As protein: CASSEKRTGSGNTIYF.

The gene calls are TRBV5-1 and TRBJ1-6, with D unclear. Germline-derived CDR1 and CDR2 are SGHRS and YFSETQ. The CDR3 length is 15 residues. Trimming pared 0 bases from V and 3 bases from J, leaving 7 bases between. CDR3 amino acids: CASSLDQVYNSPLHF. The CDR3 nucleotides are TGCGCCAGCAGCTTGGACCAGGTCTATAATTCACCCCTCCACTTT.

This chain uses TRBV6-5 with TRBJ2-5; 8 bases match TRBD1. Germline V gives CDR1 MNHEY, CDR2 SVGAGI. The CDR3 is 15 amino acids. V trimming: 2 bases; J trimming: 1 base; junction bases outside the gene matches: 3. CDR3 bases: TGTGCCAGCAGTTACCTCGGGACAGGCCAAGAGACCCAGTACTTC. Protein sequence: CASSYLGTGQETQYF.

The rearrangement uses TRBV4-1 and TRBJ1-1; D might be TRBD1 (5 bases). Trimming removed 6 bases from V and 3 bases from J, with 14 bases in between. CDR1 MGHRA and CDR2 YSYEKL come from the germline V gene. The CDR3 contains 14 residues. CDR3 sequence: CASSLPGSDTEAFF. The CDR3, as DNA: TGCGCCAGCAGTCTCCCAGGGAGCGACACTGAAGCTTTCTTT.

CDR3 sequence: CASSIDGQGSTEAFF. DNA of the CDR3: TGTGCCAGTAGTATAGATGGACAGGGGAGTACTGAAGCTTTCTTT. V is TRBV19 and J is TRBJ1-1; 9 bases are a match to TRBD1. This CDR3 comprises 15 residues. The ends lost 0 bases at V and 5 bases at J; junction bases unmatched: 4. Per germline, CDR1 LNHDA and CDR2 SQIVND (reference sequence). Combining the CDR3 with reference TRBV19 and TRBJ1-1 gives the whole variable domain DGGITQSPKYLFRKEGQNVTLSCEQNLNHDAMYWYRQDPGQGLRLIYYSQIVNDFQKGDIAEGYSVSREKKESFPLTVTSAQKNPTAFYLCASSIDGQGSTEAFFGQGTRLTVV.

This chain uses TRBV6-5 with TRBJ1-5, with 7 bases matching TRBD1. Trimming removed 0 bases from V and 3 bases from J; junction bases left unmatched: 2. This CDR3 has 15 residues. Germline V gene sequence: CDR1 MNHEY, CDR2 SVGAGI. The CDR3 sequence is CASSYSGTDNQPQHF. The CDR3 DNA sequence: TGTGCCAGCAGTTACTCGGGGACAGACAATCAGCCCCAGCATTTT.

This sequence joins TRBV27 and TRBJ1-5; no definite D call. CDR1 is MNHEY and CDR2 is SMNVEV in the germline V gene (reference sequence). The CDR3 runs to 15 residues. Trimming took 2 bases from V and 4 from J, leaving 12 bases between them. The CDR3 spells CASSLDSSGNQPQHF. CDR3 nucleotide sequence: TGTGCCAGCAGTTTAGATAGCAGCGGGAATCAGCCCCAGCATTTT.

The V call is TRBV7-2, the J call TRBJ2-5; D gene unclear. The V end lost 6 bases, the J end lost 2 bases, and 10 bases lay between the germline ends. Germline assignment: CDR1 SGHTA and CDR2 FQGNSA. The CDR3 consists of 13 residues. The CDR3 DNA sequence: TGTGCCAGCAGAACGGCTCATCAAGAGACCCAGTACTTC. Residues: CASRTAHQETQYF.

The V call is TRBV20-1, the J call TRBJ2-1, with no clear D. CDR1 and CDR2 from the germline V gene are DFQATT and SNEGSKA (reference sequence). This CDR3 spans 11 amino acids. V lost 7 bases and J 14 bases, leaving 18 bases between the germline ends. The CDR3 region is CSVLPWQVEFF. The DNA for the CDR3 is TGCAGTGTCCTGCCTTGGCAGGTCGAGTTCTTC.

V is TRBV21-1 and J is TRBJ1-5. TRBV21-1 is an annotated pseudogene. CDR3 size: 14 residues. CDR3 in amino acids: CASSKGREDQPQHF. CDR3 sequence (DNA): TGTGCCAGCAGCAAAGGAAGGGAAGATCAGCCCCAGCATTTT.

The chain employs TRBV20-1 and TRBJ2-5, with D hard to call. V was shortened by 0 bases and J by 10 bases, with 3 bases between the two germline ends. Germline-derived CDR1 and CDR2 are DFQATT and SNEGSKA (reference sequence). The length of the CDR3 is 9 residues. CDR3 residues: CSAREGQYF. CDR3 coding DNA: TGCAGTGCTAGAGAGGGCCAGTACTTC.